This is a list of T cell receptor beta chains from one sample in a study of metastatic and nonmetastatic thyroid tumors. Via MiXCR, TCRdb re-called the PCR reads. This table holds tens of thousands of clones, more than 13% found once. Material for sequencing was blood. These TCRs come from a female donor with papillary thyroid cancer or a benign thyroid nodule (not recorded which). Some clones in this sample may be carry-over from other donors' samples. The CDR3 runs from the conserved cysteine through the conserved F or W. The D gene is left open where the match is weak.

length,V,D,J,CDR3
15,TRBV7-6,-,TRBJ2-3,CASSLVGQSTDTQYF
14,TRBV6-5,-,TRBJ2-1,CASSYQGAYNEQFF
12,TRBV12-5,-,TRBJ1-5,CASVLRNQPQHF
16,TRBV28,-,TRBJ2-7,CASSLPPSTISYEQYF
14,TRBV4-2,-,TRBJ1-2,CASSQAGAAYGYTF
14,TRBV19,-,TRBJ1-1,CASSSLGGDTEAFF
11,TRBV28,-,TRBJ1-1,CASWGNTEAFF
14,TRBV7-2,TRBD1,TRBJ1-6,CASSQQGDNSPLHF
14,TRBV5-6,-,TRBJ1-2,CASSLPGRHYGYTF
14,TRBV20-1,-,TRBJ2-2,CSATRPSNTGELFF
15,TRBV27,-,TRBJ1-4,CASTPTFATNEKLFF
14,TRBV5-5,TRBD1,TRBJ2-7,CASSDRQGSYEQYF
15,TRBV5-1,TRBD2,TRBJ2-3,CASSPSGGAFDTQYF
18,TRBV5-1,-,TRBJ2-4,CASSLRGSAAELQNIQYF
13,TRBV5-1,-,TRBJ2-7,CASSLGSYYEQYF
16,TRBV6-1,-,TRBJ2-7,CASSSRGSFSSYEQYF
14,TRBV30,TRBD1,TRBJ2-7,CAWTPGQGRHEQYF
14,TRBV6-4,TRBD1,TRBJ1-2,CASSRDRGLNGYTF
15,TRBV5-6,TRBD1,TRBJ1-1,CASSRLRQGNSEAFF
15,TRBV7-9,-,TRBJ1-6,CASSLQTGFYSPLHF
14,TRBV4-1,-,TRBJ2-2,CASSQDRSVSKLFF
15,TRBV6-2/TRBV6-3,-,TRBJ2-7,CASSLSGQGINEQYF
15,TRBV29-1,TRBD1,TRBJ2-7,CSVGTGPISSYEQYF
12,TRBV3-1,TRBD1,TRBJ1-1,CASSQQGAEAFF
15,TRBV12-3/TRBV12-4,TRBD2,TRBJ2-3,CASSSSGARTDTQYF
14,TRBV12-3/TRBV12-4,TRBD1,TRBJ1-1,CASSSISGGTEAFF
12,TRBV20-1,-,TRBJ1-5,CSAHRPNQPQHF
13,TRBV28,TRBD1,TRBJ2-7,CASRTGAVNEQYF
16,TRBV28,TRBD2,TRBJ2-1,CASSTSGGAYYNEQFF
17,TRBV3-1,TRBD2,TRBJ2-5,CASSHRSAAGGPETQYF
18,TRBV10-3,-,TRBJ2-6,CAIRGHWAGDSGANVLTF
17,TRBV27,TRBD2,TRBJ2-3,CASRGLAGGIHTDTQYF
13,TRBV25-1,-,TRBJ1-5,CVLKGEGNQPQHF
13,TRBV28,TRBD1,TRBJ1-2,CASSRGTDRGYTF
17,TRBV12-3/TRBV12-4,-,TRBJ2-2,CASSLGMGGASPGELFF
18,TRBV15,-,TRBJ1-2,CATSRASGPDRYRGGYTF